These 4 T cell receptor beta chains were sequenced from one sample in a study of cytomegalovirus exposure and HLA in healthy donors. The primer mix had 60 Vbeta and 13 Jbeta primers. The data were produced by immunoSEQ multiplex PCR, yet TCRdb's version contains in-frame clones alone and is incomplete. The sample lists under 200,000 clones, approximately 79% occurring once. Input material: PBMCs. All receptors come from a human donor in good health.

This clone was seen only once. V gene TRBV9 combines with J gene TRBJ2-1; 14 bases are a match to TRBD2. The V and J ends lost 4 bases and 5 bases, in that order; junction bases with no gene match: 8. The germline V gene encodes CDR1 SGDLS and CDR2 YYNGEE. The CDR3 covers 17 residues. CDR3 nucleotides: TGTGCCAGCAGCCCAAGGACTAGCGGGGGGTTCGACAATGAGCAGTTCTTC. Its protein is CASSPRTSGGFDNEQFF. Full variable domain (rest looked up from reference TRBV9 and TRBJ2-1): DSGVTQTPKHLITATGQRVTLRCSPRSGDLSVYWYQQSLDQGLQFLIQYYNGEERAKGNILERFSAQQFPDLHSELNLSSLELGDSALYFCASSPRTSGGFDNEQFFGPGTRLTVL.

CDR3: CASSYLRNTEAFF. The CDR3 bases are TGTGCCAGCAGTTATTTGAGGAACACTGAAGCTTTCTTT. This chain links TRBV6-5 with TRBJ1-1; no firm D call. Germline CDR1 reads MNHEY; CDR2 reads SVGAGI. Trimming took 3 bases from V and 1 from J, leaving 6 bases between them. CDR3 length: 13 residues.

This clone was recorded a few times. The chain combines TRBV5-1 with TRBJ1-4; maybe TRBD1 (6 bases). V shed 0 bases and J shed 7 bases, with 10 bases lying between them. Germline values: CDR1 SGHRS, CDR2 YFSETQ. The CDR3 runs 14 residues. The CDR3 reads CASSLDRVGEKLFF. For the CDR3, the DNA is TGCGCCAGCAGCTTGGACAGGGTCGGTGAAAAACTGTTTTTT. The full variable domain, completed using reference TRBV5-1 and TRBJ1-4, is KAGVTQTPRYLIKTRGQQVTLSCSPISGHRSVSWYQQTPGQGLQFLFEYFSETQRNKGNFPGRFSGRQFSNSRSEMNVSTLELGDSALYLCASSLDRVGEKLFFGSGTQLSVL.

CDR3 residues: CASSLDGTEETQYF. The CDR3, as DNA: TGCGCCAGCAGCTTGGACGGGACAGAAGAGACCCAGTACTTC. The V call is TRBV5-1, the J call TRBJ2-5; 7 positions match TRBD1. CDR3 size: 14 residues. CDR1 is SGHRS and CDR2 is YFSETQ in the germline V gene. After removal of 0 bases from V and 3 bases from J, the junction contained 2 bases not matched to a gene.